The entry that follows covers one TCR beta chain sequence. Its antigen is not known. The CDR3 spans 17 residues. The germline gives CDR1 SGHDN, CDR2 FVKESK. Trimming at V came to 5 bases and at J to 3 bases, leaving 10 bases not matched to a gene. Researchers isolated at least 6.5 million PBMCs per sample. The sample originates from a study of blood T cells in healthy people across ages. Study results and limitations: More naive CD4+ cells and higher diversity were found in long-lived than in aged donors. The recorded TCR beta diversity per million T cells decreased in a roughly linear manner with age.

With a J-beta primer mix and a sample-barcoded 5' primer, a second PCR ran about 6 to 11 cycles. Each cDNA molecule carried a tag from a template-switch adaptor that contained 12 random nucleotides. One entry per CDR3 protein, called by TCRdb with MiXCR from the 5' RACE reads. The data hold about 830,000 distinct CDR3 sequences, with around 62% observed a single time. The J gene is TRBJ2-1, the V gene TRBV14; 10 bases are shared with TRBD1. This sequence was found in a man under 40 in good health. The sample consisted of blood. The CDR3: CASSSRRDRGHYNEQFF. The DNA for the CDR3 is TGTGCCAGCAGCTCACGACGGGACAGGGGCCACTACAATGAGCAGTTCTTC.